The 3 T cell receptor beta chains presented below share a single source sample, sequenced in a study of T cells of healthy individuals. Via MiXCR, TCRdb re-called the 5' RACE reads, giving one row per CDR3 protein. This sample carries some 100,000 distinct CDR3 sequences, 17% of them seen once, and the ten largest clones take approximately 6%. All receptors come from a human donor in good health.

This clonotype was observed once. The J gene is TRBJ2-4, the V gene TRBV12-3 or TRBV12-4; unclear D gene. This CDR3 comprises 16 residues. V was cut by 1 base and J by 0 bases, with 10 bases left in between. The CDR3 loop reads CASSLGSELAKNIQYF. CDR3 bases: TGTGCCAGCAGTTTAGGAAGCGAGCTAGCCAAAAACATTCAGTACTTC.

This chain connects TRBV4-1 to TRBJ2-7; 9 bases align to TRBD1. V shed 3 bases, J shed 1 base, and the junction held 7 bases outside the gene matches. In germline, CDR1 is MGHRA, CDR2 YSYEKL. This CDR3 is 16 amino acids long. Here the CDR3 DNA reads TGCGCCAGCAGCCAGGCTGCCGGGACAGGGTCCTACGAGCAGTACTTC. Its protein product is CASSQAAGTGSYEQYF.

This clonotype was seen a handful of times. The chain couples TRBV5-8 to TRBJ2-5; D possibly corresponds to TRBD1 (8 bases). CDR1 and CDR2 (germline): SGHTS, YDEGEE. The ends were cut back, 4 bases at V and 4 bases at J, with 17 bases in the middle. CDR3 length equals 15 residues. Here the CDR3 DNA reads TGTGCCAGCAGCCCCGGACAGGGAGGGCGAGAGACCCAGTACTTC. Its protein product is CASSPGQGGRETQYF.